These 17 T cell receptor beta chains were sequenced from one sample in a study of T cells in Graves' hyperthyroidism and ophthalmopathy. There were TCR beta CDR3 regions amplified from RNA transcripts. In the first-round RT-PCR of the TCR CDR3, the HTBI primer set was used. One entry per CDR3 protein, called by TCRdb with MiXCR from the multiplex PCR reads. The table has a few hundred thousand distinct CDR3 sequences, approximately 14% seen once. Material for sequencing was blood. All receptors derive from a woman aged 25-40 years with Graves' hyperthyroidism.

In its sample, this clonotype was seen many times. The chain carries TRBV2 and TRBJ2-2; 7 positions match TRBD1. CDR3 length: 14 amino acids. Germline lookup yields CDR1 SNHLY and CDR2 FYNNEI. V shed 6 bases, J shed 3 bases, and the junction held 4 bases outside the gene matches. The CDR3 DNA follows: TGTGCCAGCAGAGTTGGGACAGACACCGGGGAGCTGTTTTTT. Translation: CASRVGTDTGELFF.

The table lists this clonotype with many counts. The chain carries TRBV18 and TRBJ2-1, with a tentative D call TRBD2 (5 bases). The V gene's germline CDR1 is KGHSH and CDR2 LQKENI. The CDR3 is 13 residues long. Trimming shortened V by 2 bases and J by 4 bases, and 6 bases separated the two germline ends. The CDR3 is CASSPGGYNEQFF. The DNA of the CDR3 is TGTGCCAGCTCACCAGGAGGATACAATGAGCAGTTCTTC.

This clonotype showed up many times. The CDR3 protein is CASRTPGRTLGEQYF. The CDR3 nucleotides read TGTGCCAGCAGAACTCCGGGACGGACCCTGGGGGAGCAGTACTTC. The chain recombines TRBV28 with TRBJ2-7, with D perhaps TRBD1 or TRBD2 (5 bases each). The germline V gene has CDR1 MDHEN and CDR2 SYDVKM. The CDR3 sequence is 15 residues long. Trimming took 6 bases from V and 7 from J, leaving 22 bases between them.

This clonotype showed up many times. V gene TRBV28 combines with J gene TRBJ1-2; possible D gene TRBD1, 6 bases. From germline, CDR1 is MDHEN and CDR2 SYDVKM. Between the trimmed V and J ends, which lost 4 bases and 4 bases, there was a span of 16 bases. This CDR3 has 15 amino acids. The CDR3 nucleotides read TGTGCCAGCAGTTCAATGACAGGAGCCGTCTATGGCTACACCTTC. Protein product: CASSSMTGAVYGYTF.

CDR3 bases: TGTGCCAGTATTCAAGCGGGAGGGCCTTACACCGGGGAGCTGTTTTTT. Its protein is CASIQAGGPYTGELFF. The rearrangement uses TRBV19 and TRBJ2-2; TRBD2 agrees at 10 bases. The CDR3 runs to 16 residues. Germline V gene sequence: CDR1 LNHDA, CDR2 SQIVND (reference sequence). The ends lost 7 bases at V and 3 bases at J; junction bases unmatched: 8.

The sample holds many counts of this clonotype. CDR3 region: CASRLPGLLNEQFF. Written as DNA, the CDR3 is TGTGCCAGCAGGCTCCCAGGGCTGCTCAATGAGCAGTTCTTC. V usage is TRBV28 and J usage is TRBJ2-1, with D possibly matching TRBD1 (5 bases). The germline CDR1 and CDR2 sequences are MDHEN and SYDVKM. Deletions cut 6 bases from V and 6 bases from J, with 15 bases between. The CDR3 is 14 residues long.

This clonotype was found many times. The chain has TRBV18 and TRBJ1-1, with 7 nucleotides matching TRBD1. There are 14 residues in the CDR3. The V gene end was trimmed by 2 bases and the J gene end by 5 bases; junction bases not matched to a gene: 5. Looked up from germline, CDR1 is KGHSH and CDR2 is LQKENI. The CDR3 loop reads CASSPKTGLTEAFF. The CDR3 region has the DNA TGTGCCAGCTCACCAAAGACAGGGTTGACTGAAGCTTTCTTT.

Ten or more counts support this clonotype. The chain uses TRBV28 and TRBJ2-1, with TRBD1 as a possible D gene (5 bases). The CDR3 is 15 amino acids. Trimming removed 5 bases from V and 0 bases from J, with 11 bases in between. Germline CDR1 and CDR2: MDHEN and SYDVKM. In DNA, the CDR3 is TGTGCCAGCAGTATCGGACAAGCCTCCTACAATGAGCAGTTCTTC. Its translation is CASSIGQASYNEQFF. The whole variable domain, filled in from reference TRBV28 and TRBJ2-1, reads DVKVTQSSRYLVKRTGEKVFLECVQDMDHENMFWYRQDPGLGLRLIYFSYDVKMKEKGDIPEGYSVSREKKERFSLILESASTNQTSMYLCASSIGQASYNEQFFGPGTRLTVL.

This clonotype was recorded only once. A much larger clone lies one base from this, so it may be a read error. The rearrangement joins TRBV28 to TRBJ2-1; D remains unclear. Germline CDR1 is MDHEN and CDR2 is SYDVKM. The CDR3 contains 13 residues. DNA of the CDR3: TGTGTCAGCACAAGACTCACCTACAATGAGCAGTTCTTC. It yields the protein CVSTRLTYNEQFF.

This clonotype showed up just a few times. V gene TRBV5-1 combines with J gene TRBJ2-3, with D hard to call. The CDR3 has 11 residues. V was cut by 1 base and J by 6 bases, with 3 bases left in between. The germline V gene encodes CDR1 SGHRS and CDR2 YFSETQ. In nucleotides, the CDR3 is TGCGCCAGCAGCTTGTGGGATACGCAGTATTTT. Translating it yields CASSLWDTQYF.

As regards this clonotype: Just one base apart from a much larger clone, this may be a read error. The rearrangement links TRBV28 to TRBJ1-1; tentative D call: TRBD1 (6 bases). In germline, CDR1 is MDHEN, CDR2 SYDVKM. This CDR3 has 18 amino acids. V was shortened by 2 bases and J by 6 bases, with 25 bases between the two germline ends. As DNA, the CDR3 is TGTGCCAGCAGTTTAACTCGGGCGGAGACAGGAGGTTTTTCTGAAGCTTTCTTT. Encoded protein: CASSLTRAETGGFSEAFF.

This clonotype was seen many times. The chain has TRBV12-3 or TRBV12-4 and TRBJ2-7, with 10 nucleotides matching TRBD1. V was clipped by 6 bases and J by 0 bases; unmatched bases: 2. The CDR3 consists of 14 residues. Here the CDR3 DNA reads TGTGCCAGCAGGGGGACAGGGGCCTCCTACGAGCAGTACTTC. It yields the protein CASRGTGASYEQYF.

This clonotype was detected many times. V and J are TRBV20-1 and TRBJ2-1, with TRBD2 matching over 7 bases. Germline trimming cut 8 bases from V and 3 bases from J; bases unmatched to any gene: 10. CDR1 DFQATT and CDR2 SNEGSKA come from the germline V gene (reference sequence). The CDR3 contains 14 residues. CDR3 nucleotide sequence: TGCAGTACCCCGTCGAGCGGGGTCTACAATGAGCAGTTCTTC. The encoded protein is CSTPSSGVYNEQFF.

CDR3 nucleotide sequence: TGTGCCACCAGCAGGGACCCAGGGGGGCCGAGCTCCTACGAGCAGTACTTC. Protein: CATSRDPGGPSSYEQYF. The chain joins TRBV15 to TRBJ2-7; D is possibly TRBD1 (7 bases). The CDR3 runs 17 residues. V lost 3 bases and J lost 0, with 18 bases in between. Germline-derived CDR1 and CDR2 are LNHNV and YYDKDF (reference sequence).

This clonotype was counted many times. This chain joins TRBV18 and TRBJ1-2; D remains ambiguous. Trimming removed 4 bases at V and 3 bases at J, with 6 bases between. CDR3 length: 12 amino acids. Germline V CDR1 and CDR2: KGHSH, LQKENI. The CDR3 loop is CASSRADYGYTF. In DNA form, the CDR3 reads TGTGCCAGCTCACGGGCGGACTATGGCTACACCTTC.

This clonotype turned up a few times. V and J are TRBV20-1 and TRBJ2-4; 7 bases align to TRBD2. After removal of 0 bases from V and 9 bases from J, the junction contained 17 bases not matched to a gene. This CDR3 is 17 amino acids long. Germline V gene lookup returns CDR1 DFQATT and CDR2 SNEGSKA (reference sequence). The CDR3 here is CSARDQRGVAEGGIQYF. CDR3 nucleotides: TGCAGTGCTAGAGATCAACGGGGGGTTGCCGAAGGAGGCATTCAGTACTTC.

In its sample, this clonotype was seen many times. The CDR3 DNA reads TGCAGTGCTAGAGCCTTACCTAGCGTAGACAATGAGCAGTTCTTC. Its protein is CSARALPSVDNEQFF. The V and J genes are TRBV20-1 and TRBJ2-1; tentative D call: TRBD2 (6 bases). The CDR3 consists of 15 residues. V was pared by 1 base and J by 5 bases, with 15 bases between. Germline CDR1 DFQATT, CDR2 SNEGSKA (reference sequence).